Listed here are 3 T cell receptor beta chains from one sample, sequenced in a study of T cell responses to AZD1222 COVID-19 vaccine. Using immunoSEQ multiplex PCR, the repertoire was profiled, and TCRdb retains in-frame clones only, with some absent. This table holds more than 140,000 clones, around nine tenths found once. The sequencing here drew on peripheral blood, taken on day 0 of AZD1222 vaccination. The source of these receptors is an adult in good health.

This chain links TRBV5-1 with TRBJ2-5; 11 nucleotides agree with TRBD2. The CDR3 is 17 amino acids. The V segment lost 0 bases and the J segment 2 bases; nucleotides outside the gene matches: 6. Germline assignment: CDR1 SGHRS and CDR2 YFSETQ. The CDR3, as DNA: TGCGCCAGCAGCTTGGAGGCTAGCGGGAGGTGGCAAGAGACCCAGTACTTC. Protein product: CASSLEASGRWQETQYF.

V is TRBV13 and J is TRBJ1-5; D may be TRBD1 (5 bases). The V end lost 10 bases, the J end lost 1 base, and 26 bases lay between the germline ends. This CDR3 has 18 amino acids. Germline V gene sequence: CDR1 PRHDT, CDR2 FYEKMQ (reference sequence). The CDR3 reads CAILPGDGGLESNQPQHF. The CDR3 bases are TGTGCCATCCTCCCCGGGGACGGGGGACTTGAGAGCAATCAGCCCCAGCATTTT.

This chain links TRBV28 with TRBJ2-1, with 11 nucleotides matching TRBD2. CDR1 and CDR2 (germline): MDHEN, SYDVKM. The CDR3 is 15 amino acids. With 6 bases clipped from V and 7 bases from J, the junction kept 8 bases outside the gene matches. CDR3 DNA: TGTGCCAGCAGCCGTACTAGCGGGAGTAAAAATGAGCAGTTCTTC. This sequence encodes CASSRTSGSKNEQFF.